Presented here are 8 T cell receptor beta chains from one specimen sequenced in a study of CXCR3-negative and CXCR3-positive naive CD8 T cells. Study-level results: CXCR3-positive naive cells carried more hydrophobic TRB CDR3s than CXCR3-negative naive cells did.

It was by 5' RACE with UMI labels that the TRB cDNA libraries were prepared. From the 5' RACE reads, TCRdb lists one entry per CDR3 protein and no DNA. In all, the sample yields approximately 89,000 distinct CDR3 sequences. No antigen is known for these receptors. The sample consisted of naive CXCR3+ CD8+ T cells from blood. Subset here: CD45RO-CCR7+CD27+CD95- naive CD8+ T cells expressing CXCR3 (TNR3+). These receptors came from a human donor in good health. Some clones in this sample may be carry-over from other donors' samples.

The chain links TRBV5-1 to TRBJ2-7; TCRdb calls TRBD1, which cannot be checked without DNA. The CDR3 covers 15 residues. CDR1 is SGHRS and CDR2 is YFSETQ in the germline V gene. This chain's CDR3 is CASRGPGQGLHEQYF. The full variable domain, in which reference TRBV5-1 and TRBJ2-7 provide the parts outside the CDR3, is KAGVTQTPRYLIKTRGQQVTLSCSPISGHRSVSWYQQTPGQGLQFLFEYFSETQRNKGNFPGRFSGRQFSNSRSEMNVSTLELGDSALYLCASRGPGQGLHEQYFGPGTRLTVT.

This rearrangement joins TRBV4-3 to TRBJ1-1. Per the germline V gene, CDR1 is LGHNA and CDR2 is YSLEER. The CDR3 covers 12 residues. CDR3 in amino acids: CASSQEGFEAFF.

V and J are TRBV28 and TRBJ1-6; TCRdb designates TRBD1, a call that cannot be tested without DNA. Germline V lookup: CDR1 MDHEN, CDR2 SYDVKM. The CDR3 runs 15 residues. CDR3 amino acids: CASSWGDSSLSPLHF.

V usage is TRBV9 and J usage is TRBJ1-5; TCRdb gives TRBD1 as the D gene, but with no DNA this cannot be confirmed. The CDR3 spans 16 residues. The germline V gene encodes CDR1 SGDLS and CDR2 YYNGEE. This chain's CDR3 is CASSGGAGTSNQPQHF.

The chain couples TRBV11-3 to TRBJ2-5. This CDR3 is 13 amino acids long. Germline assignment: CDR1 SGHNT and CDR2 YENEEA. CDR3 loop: CASSSDPVETQYF.

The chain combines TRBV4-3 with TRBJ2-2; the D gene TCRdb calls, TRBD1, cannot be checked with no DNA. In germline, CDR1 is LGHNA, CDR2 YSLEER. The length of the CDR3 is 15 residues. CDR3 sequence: CASSQDPIGNGELFF.

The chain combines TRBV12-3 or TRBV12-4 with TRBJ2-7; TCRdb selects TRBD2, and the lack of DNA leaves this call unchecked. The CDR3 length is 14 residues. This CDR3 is CASSRLALDYEQYF.

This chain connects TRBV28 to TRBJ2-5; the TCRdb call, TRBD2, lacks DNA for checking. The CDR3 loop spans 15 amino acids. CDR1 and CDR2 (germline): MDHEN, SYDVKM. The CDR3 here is CASSFALAGRETQYF.